Listed here are 23 T cell receptor beta chains from one sample, sequenced in a study of blood T cell repertoires in COVID-19. Profiling relied on immunoSEQ multiplex PCR, and the TCRdb table lists in-frame clones only, not all of them. The sample includes about 250,000 clones, more than 75% of them seen just once. The sample was PBMCs or T cells enriched from blood (not recorded which). The receptors originated from a man aged 35 to 55 who had recovered from COVID-19.

The chain uses TRBV6-5 and TRBJ1-3; no clear D. Germline values: CDR1 MNHEY, CDR2 SVGAGI. CDR3 length equals 15 residues. Trimming cost V 6 bases and J 2 bases, with 14 bases left between them. The CDR3 DNA follows: TGTGCCAGCAGACGAAGAGGTACGCCTGGAAACACCATATATTTT. It yields the protein CASRRRGTPGNTIYF.

In this sample, this clone turned up a few times. The V call is TRBV4-2, the J call TRBJ1-3, with 7 bases identical to TRBD1. The CDR3 contains 13 residues. The J segment lost 5 bases and the V segment lost 5 bases, leaving 3 bases of the junction unmatched. The germline gives CDR1 LGHNA, CDR2 YNFKEQ. CDR3 residues: CASSGDSRNTIYF. CDR3 nucleotide sequence: TGTGCCAGCAGCGGGGACAGCCGAAACACCATATATTTT.

The V and J genes are TRBV9 and TRBJ1-1, with D possibly matching TRBD1 (5 bases). The CDR3 has 14 amino acids. The ends were cut back, 3 bases at V and 5 bases at J, with 14 bases in the middle. Germline V gives CDR1 SGDLS, CDR2 YYNGEE. DNA for the CDR3: TGTGCCAGCAGCGCTAGCCAGGGAGGGACTGAAGCTTTCTTT. It codes for CASSASQGGTEAFF.

V and J are TRBV6-5 and TRBJ1-1, with D perhaps matching TRBD1 (5 bases). Trimming shortened V by 5 bases and J by 5 bases, and 15 bases separated the two germline ends. Germline CDR1 MNHEY, CDR2 SVGAGI. The CDR3 runs 14 residues. CDR3 coding DNA: TGTGCCAGCAGTCCACCCGGGCGGGGGACTGAAGCTTTCTTT. This sequence encodes CASSPPGRGTEAFF.

V and J are TRBV11-2 and TRBJ2-7; 8 bases map to TRBD1. In germline, CDR1 is SGHAT, CDR2 FQNNGV. J lost 0 bases, V lost 4 bases, and 5 bases had no gene match. This CDR3 is built from 15 residues. The CDR3 DNA follows: TGTGCCAGCAGCTCCCAGGGGGCACTCTCCTACGAGCAGTACTTC. As protein: CASSSQGALSYEQYF. The full variable domain, its missing parts supplied by reference TRBV11-2 and TRBJ2-7, is EAGVAQSPRYKIIEKRQSVAFWCNPISGHATLYWYQQILGQGPKLLIQFQNNGVVDDSQLPKDRFSAERLKGVDSTLKIQPAKLEDSAVYLCASSSQGALSYEQYFGPGTRLTVT.

This clone was counted a single time. As DNA, the CDR3 is TGTGCCAGCAGTTACTCGACAGAAAACACTGAAGCTTTCTTT. Its protein is CASSYSTENTEAFF. The chain combines TRBV6-5 with TRBJ1-1; D might be TRBD1 (5 bases). V was shortened by 0 bases and J by 2 bases, with 7 bases between the two germline ends. Germline loops: CDR1 MNHEY, CDR2 SVGAGI. CDR3 size: 14 residues.

The chain recombines TRBV7-2 with TRBJ1-5; the D gene is possibly TRBD1 (6 bases). V lost 1 base and J lost 4, with 14 bases in between. Germline CDR1 reads SGHTA; CDR2 reads FQGNSA. The length of the CDR3 is 16 residues. The CDR3 loop reads CASSLVMTRGNQPQHF. The CDR3 DNA follows: TGTGCCAGCAGCTTAGTTATGACAAGGGGGAATCAGCCCCAGCATTTT.

The CDR3 here is CASSQPRDRNYEQYF. The CDR3 region has the DNA TGTGCCAGCAGCCAACCACGGGACAGGAATTACGAGCAGTACTTC. V is TRBV7-9 and J is TRBJ2-7; 8 positions agree with TRBD1. Germline values: CDR1 SEHNR, CDR2 FQNEAQ (reference sequence). Losses at the gene ends were 5 bases for V and 4 bases for J; bases not matched to a gene: 10. The CDR3 consists of 15 residues.

The CDR3 is CASSWGLNTLGAFF. The CDR3 coding sequence is TGTGCCAGCAGCTGGGGACTAAACACGTTGGGAGCTTTCTTT. The chain recombines TRBV5-8 with TRBJ1-1; maybe TRBD1 (5 bases). V gave up 3 bases and J gave up 10 bases, with 19 bases separating them. Germline CDR1 SGHTS, CDR2 YDEGEE. CDR3 length: 14 amino acids.

The rearrangement joins TRBV7-8 to TRBJ1-2; TRBD1 agrees at 9 bases. Germline CDR1 reads SGHVS; CDR2 reads FQNEAQ. V lost 4 bases to trimming and J lost 2 bases; unmatched junction nucleotides: 5. The CDR3 loop spans 15 amino acids. Here the CDR3 reads CASSYRTGANYGYTF. Here the CDR3 DNA reads TGTGCCAGCAGCTACCGGACAGGGGCCAACTATGGCTACACCTTC. The whole variable domain, remainder taken from reference TRBV7-8 and TRBJ1-2, is GAGVSQSPRYKVAKRGQDVALRCDPISGHVSLFWYQQALGQGPEFLTYFQNEAQLDKSGLPSDRFFAERPEGSVSTLKIQRTQQEDSAVYLCASSYRTGANYGYTFGSGTRLTVV.

The chain is built from TRBV7-8 and TRBJ2-1; 12 nucleotides align to TRBD2. Germline loops: CDR1 SGHVS, CDR2 FQNEAQ. V shed 5 bases, J shed 11 bases, and the junction held 16 bases outside the gene matches. This CDR3 spans 17 amino acids. CDR3 protein: CASSPEETSGSRGKQFF. In DNA, the CDR3 is TGTGCCAGCAGCCCCGAAGAGACTAGCGGGAGTCGGGGGAAGCAGTTCTTC.

This chain connects TRBV9 to TRBJ2-2; the match to TRBD1 covers 9 bases. The germline CDR1 and CDR2 sequences are SGDLS and YYNGEE. This CDR3 comprises 18 residues. The J segment lost 7 bases and the V segment lost 3 bases, leaving 16 bases of the junction unmatched. CDR3 residues: CASSAQDRGDWGVGELFF. CDR3 nucleotides: TGTGCCAGCAGCGCTCAGGACAGGGGTGACTGGGGGGTCGGGGAGCTGTTTTTT. Full variable domain (rest looked up from reference TRBV9 and TRBJ2-2): DSGVTQTPKHLITATGQRVTLRCSPRSGDLSVYWYQQSLDQGLQFLIQYYNGEERAKGNILERFSAQQFPDLHSELNLSSLELGDSALYFCASSAQDRGDWGVGELFFGEGSRLTVL.

The V and J genes are TRBV7-2 and TRBJ2-3, with 8 bases that match TRBD1. CDR1 is SGHTA and CDR2 is FQGNSA in the germline V gene. The V and J ends lost 1 base and 2 bases, in that order; junction bases with no gene match: 5. CDR3 length equals 16 residues. The CDR3 reads CASSLGLDRDTDTQYF. The CDR3 region has the DNA TGTGCCAGCAGCTTAGGGCTGGACAGGGACACAGATACGCAGTATTTT.

The V call is TRBV28, the J call TRBJ1-6; 7 nucleotides agree with TRBD1. Germline V gene lookup returns CDR1 MDHEN and CDR2 SYDVKM. Trimming took 7 bases from V and 14 from J; bases not matched to a gene: 17. The CDR3 is 15 amino acids. The CDR3 sequence is CASILSSGGLQALHF. In DNA form, the CDR3 reads TGTGCCAGCATCCTATCATCAGGGGGACTGCAGGCCCTCCACTTT.

The chain combines TRBV5-1 with TRBJ1-2; D gene uncertain. Per the germline V gene, CDR1 is SGHRS and CDR2 is YFSETQ. The V gene lost 0 bases and the J gene lost 0 bases, with 6 bases spanning the gap. The CDR3 contains 14 residues. CDR3 nucleotides: TGCGCCAGCAGCTTGGAATCAGCTAACTATGGCTACACCTTC. It codes for CASSLESANYGYTF.

The rearrangement uses TRBV5-1 and TRBJ2-7; TRBD1 aligns across 7 bases. This CDR3 has 16 residues. Looked up from germline, CDR1 is SGHRS and CDR2 is YFSETQ. J gave up 1 base and V 4 bases, and 11 bases lay outside the gene matches. This CDR3 is CASSADATGLSYEQYF. The CDR3 coding sequence is TGCGCCAGCAGCGCCGACGCGACAGGGTTGTCCTACGAGCAGTACTTC.

This chain uses TRBV20-1 with TRBJ1-1; D not resolved. CDR3 length: 12 residues. CDR1 DFQATT and CDR2 SNEGSKA come from the germline V gene (reference sequence). With 3 bases removed from V and 1 base from J, the gap between germline ends came to 6 bases. The CDR3 here is CSASFQNTEAFF. CDR3 nucleotide sequence: TGCAGTGCTAGTTTCCAGAACACTGAAGCTTTCTTT.

J is TRBJ2-5 and V is TRBV4-1; TRBD2 is a possible D gene (5 bases). Trimming stripped 4 bases from V and 5 bases from J, with 20 bases between. This CDR3 comprises 16 residues. Germline lookup yields CDR1 MGHRA and CDR2 YSYEKL. CDR3 nucleotide sequence: TGCGCCAGCAGCCCCTCTGAGTCCGAGGGCTGGGAGACCCAGTACTTC. Amino acids: CASSPSESEGWETQYF.

The gene calls are TRBV7-3 and TRBJ1-5; 9 bases line up with TRBD1. CDR1 is SGHTA and CDR2 is FQGTGA in the germline V gene. The V and J ends lost 4 bases and 7 bases, in that order; junction bases with no gene match: 8. CDR3 size: 15 residues. The CDR3 here is CASSSQQGAGQPQHF. In DNA, the CDR3 is TGTGCCAGCAGCTCCCAACAGGGGGCCGGGCAGCCCCAGCATTTT.

This clone was picked up a small number of times. The V call is TRBV27, the J call TRBJ1-5, with unresolved D. The CDR3 consists of 15 residues. Germline V gene sequence: CDR1 MNHEY, CDR2 SMNVEV (reference sequence). Trimming took 6 bases from V and 5 from J, leaving 17 bases between them. DNA for the CDR3: TGTGCCAGCAGGAAACTAGCCCCCAACCATCAGCCCCAGCATTTT. Translation: CASRKLAPNHQPQHF.

This sequence joins TRBV9 and TRBJ2-3; TRBD2 matches at 11 bases. J was trimmed by 3 bases and V by 4 bases; bases with no gene match: 7. The CDR3 consists of 16 residues. CDR1 and CDR2 from the germline V gene are SGDLS and YYNGEE. CDR3 coding DNA: TGTGCCAGCAGCCCCAGGCGACTAGCGGGGACAGATACGCAGTATTTT. Protein product: CASSPRRLAGTDTQYF.

The CDR3 protein is CASSEYRAWRSKDTGELFF. CDR3 bases: TGTGCCAGCTCAGAATACAGGGCCTGGCGGAGCAAGGACACCGGGGAGCTGTTTTTT. The rearrangement links TRBV18 to TRBJ2-2, with D possibly matching TRBD1 (6 bases). Germline V gives CDR1 KGHSH, CDR2 LQKENI. The CDR3 sequence is 19 residues long. The V gene lost 5 bases and the J gene lost 3 bases, with 25 bases spanning the gap. The entire variable domain, with the rest obtained from reference TRBV18 and TRBJ2-2, is as follows: NAGVMQNPRHLVRRRGQEARLRCSPMKGHSHVYWYRQLPEEGLKFMVYLQKENIIDESGMPKERFSAEFPKEGPSILRIQQVVRGDSAAYFCASSEYRAWRSKDTGELFFGEGSRLTVL.

In this sample, this clone turned up once. This chain uses TRBV15 with TRBJ1-2, with D perhaps TRBD1 (5 bases). Trimming removed 0 bases at V and 0 bases at J, with 17 bases between. CDR1 is LNHNV, CDR2 YYDKDF, per germline (reference sequence). The CDR3 is 18 residues long. This chain's CDR3 is CATSRERLGRAANYGYTF. The CDR3 bases are TGTGCCACCAGCAGAGAAAGGCTGGGGCGAGCCGCTAACTATGGCTACACCTTC.